The sequence of this T cell receptor (beta chain) was determined in a study of blood T cell repertoires in COVID-19. About the research overall: Samples representing acute and convalescent COVID-19 were sourced from the United States, Italy and Spain.

Germline loops: CDR1 SGHKS, CDR2 YYEKEE (reference sequence). The CDR3 has 14 amino acids. V lost 4 bases, J lost 3 bases, and 6 bases stayed unmatched. Self-reported history from a screening survey and questionnaire set each donor's cohort. The recovered donors of Cohort 3 showed two negative PCRs, clearance, or symptom resolution. In the authors' workflow: Estimation of nucleated cell counts relied on the amplification of reference gene primers. Sequencing was performed with immunoSEQ multiplex PCR; in TCRdb, only in-frame clones are kept and a portion is missing. The DNA gave D and trimming, while V, J and clone size come from that table. The table lists about 150,000 clones, about 86% of them singletons.

The sample taken for sequencing was PBMCs or T cells enriched from blood (not recorded which). The clonotype originates from a man over 45 who had recovered from COVID-19. The chain recombines TRBV5-5 with TRBJ2-7, with TRBD1 matching over 8 bases. The CDR3 coding sequence is TGTGCCAGCAGCCAGGACAGGGTAGTCTACGAGCAGTACTTC. It is translated as CASSQDRVVYEQYF.